One sample yielded the 10 T cell receptor beta chains listed below, sequenced in a study of CD4 T cells in relation to SARS-CoV-2 and coronaviruses (dated by TCRdb to the early 2020s). CD4+ T cells from unexposed donors were collected before the COVID-19 pandemic (2011-2018). Libraries were prepared through the immunoSEQ multiplex PCR assay. TCRdb's version of the immuneACCESS table is confined to in-frame rearrangements and falls short of the full clone set. An unresolved V gene accounts for under half of the shortfall where checked; the remainder is of unknown origin. The sample profile shows more than 55,000 clones; 75% to 90% of them were found once. The ten most abundant clones make up about 1.4% of the sample. Sequenced: memory CD4+ T cells from PBMCs. In the paper's terms, the cell subset or site label means: memory (non-naive) CD4+ T cells. The receptors were sampled from a human donor in good health.

This clone was picked up a small number of times. This rearrangement joins TRBV7-6 to TRBJ2-5, with 8 bases lining up with TRBD1. The germline V gene encodes CDR1 SGHVS and CDR2 FNYEAQ. V lost 3 bases, J lost 4 bases, and 13 bases stayed unmatched. The CDR3 runs 17 residues. The CDR3 is CASSFLPAGGMGETQYF. CDR3 DNA: TGTGCCAGCAGCTTTCTCCCGGCAGGGGGCATGGGAGAGACCCAGTACTTC.

CDR3 coding DNA: TGTGCCAGCTCACCTAACTCTGGGGCCAACGTCCTGACTTTC. Residues: CASSPNSGANVLTF. The chain links TRBV18 to TRBJ2-6; D gene uncertain. The CDR3 extends over 14 amino acids. CDR1 and CDR2 (germline): KGHSH, LQKENI. Trimming took off 3 bases at V and 0 bases at J, with 3 bases between the two ends.

V is TRBV19 and J is TRBJ2-5; possible D gene TRBD2, 5 bases. The germline gives CDR1 LNHDA, CDR2 SQIVND (reference sequence). This CDR3 is 14 amino acids long. V was cut by 5 bases and J by 5 bases, with 15 bases left in between. DNA for the CDR3: TGTGCCAGTAGTGTCGACCGCGGCGGGGAGACCCAGTACTTC. Encoded protein: CASSVDRGGETQYF.

V and J are TRBV28 and TRBJ2-7; D possibly corresponds to TRBD1 (6 bases). Germline-derived CDR1 and CDR2 are MDHEN and SYDVKM. CDR3 length equals 13 residues. V lost 7 bases to trimming and J lost 4 bases, with 14 bases between them. This chain's CDR3 is CASKVTGPYEQYF. CDR3 sequence (DNA): TGTGCCAGCAAGGTAACAGGGCCTTACGAGCAGTACTTC.

The V call is TRBV27, the J call TRBJ2-7, with 11 bases fitting TRBD2. Germline assignment: CDR1 MNHEY and CDR2 SMNVEV (reference sequence). The CDR3 extends over 16 amino acids. The V and J ends lost 6 bases and 6 bases, in that order; junction bases with no gene match: 13. For the CDR3, the DNA is TGTGCCAGCAGCCTCCTGGGGCTAGCGGGAGGCGGCGAGCAGTACTTC. Translation gives CASSLLGLAGGGEQYF.

This clone was seen just once. One junction end does not reproduce the germline sequence, and a read error may be involved. The chain has TRBV6-1 and TRBJ2-7; D possibly matches TRBD1 or TRBD2 (5 bases each). Germline CDR1 MNHNS, CDR2 SASEGT. CDR3 size: 15 residues. CDR3 bases: TGTGCCAGCAGGGAAGCTCCGGGACCACACTACGAGCAGTACTTC. As protein: CASREAPGPHYEQYF.

This chain connects TRBV6-1 to TRBJ1-5; D is uncertain. This CDR3 region has 16 residues. V lost 2 bases and J 0 bases, leaving 11 bases between the germline ends. Germline V gives CDR1 MNHNS, CDR2 SASEGT. Here the CDR3 DNA reads TGTGCCAGCAGTGAAATATCTGTAAATAGCAATCAGCCCCAGCATTTT. The encoded protein is CASSEISVNSNQPQHF.

The rearrangement joins TRBV18 to TRBJ2-1; 13 positions agree with TRBD2. The CDR3 consists of 18 residues. Germline V gene data show CDR1 as KGHSH and CDR2 as LQKENI. After removal of 6 bases from V and 8 bases from J, the junction contained 16 bases not matched to a gene. The CDR3 region has the DNA TGTGCCAGCTCGCCCTTACTAGCGGGAGGGGTCTCGGGCGATGAGCAGTTCTTC. This translates into CASSPLLAGGVSGDEQFF.

The chain links TRBV9 to TRBJ1-2; the match to TRBD1 covers 8 bases. Per germline, CDR1 SGDLS and CDR2 YYNGEE. Trimming removed 4 bases from V and 4 bases from J; junction bases left unmatched: 9. CDR3 length: 15 residues. CDR3 in amino acids: CASSPGQGMGYGYTF. CDR3 in DNA: TGTGCCAGCAGCCCTGGACAGGGAATGGGCTATGGCTACACCTTC.

V gene TRBV7-2 combines with J gene TRBJ1-5; possibly TRBD1 for D (5 bases). From germline, CDR1 is SGHTA and CDR2 FQGNSA. This CDR3 region has 14 residues. Between the trimmed V and J ends, which lost 5 bases and 6 bases, there was a span of 14 bases. CDR3 region: CASSPSGVGQPQHF. CDR3 DNA sequence: TGTGCCAGCAGCCCCTCGGGGGTGGGTCAGCCCCAGCATTTT.